There are many counts of the clone carrying this T cell receptor (beta chain). Its specificity is unknown. This entry belongs to a study of spatial heterogeneity in lung cancer. Study-wide results and limits: Expanded alpha and beta TCR counts within tumors tracked tumor mutation counts.

MiXCR, applied by TCRdb to the 5' RACE reads, yields one record per CDR3 protein. The data contain over 15,000 distinct CDR3 sequences, under 7% of them seen just once; the ten biggest clones take up more than 3%. Time point described: sample taken at primary tumor resection. V was pared by 2 bases and J by 4 bases, with 8 bases between. CDR1 is SGHTA and CDR2 is FQGNSA in the germline V gene. The CDR3 length is 13 residues. Sample: lung tumor tissue, taken at surgery. The TCR comes from a female donor with early-stage non-small cell lung cancer. The chain carries TRBV7-2 and TRBJ1-2; D unresolved. Written as DNA, the CDR3 is TGTGCCAGCAGCTTACGGCACTCCTATGGCTACACCTTC. Its translation is CASSLRHSYGYTF.